This record concerns one T cell receptor beta chain sequence. The data are from a study of blood T cell repertoires in COVID-19. About the research overall: In each case, the material was cDNA or gDNA derived from T cells, B-cell-depleted T cells, or PBMCs.

The ends lost 7 bases at V and 9 bases at J; junction bases unmatched: 9. Per the germline V gene, CDR1 is WSHSY and CDR2 is SAAADI. The CDR3 is 14 amino acids. Under the authors' procedure: Nucleated cell counts were estimated from reference gene primer amplification. Method: immunoSEQ multiplex PCR; TCRdb's copy keeps in-frame clones and lacks some. V and J calls and clone size follow that table, whereas D and trimming were derived from the DNA. The repertoire holds tens of thousands of clones, 90% seen once, with 8.4% in the top ten. This TCR was recovered from a woman aged 40 to 55 with active COVID-19. The material sequenced was peripheral blood. The V gene is TRBV10-2, the J gene TRBJ2-1, with 10 bases aligning to TRBD2. CDR3 nucleotides: TGCGCCAGCACAGAGCGGGGGGGCTCTGGTGAGCAGTTCTTC. Its protein product is CASTERGGSGEQFF.